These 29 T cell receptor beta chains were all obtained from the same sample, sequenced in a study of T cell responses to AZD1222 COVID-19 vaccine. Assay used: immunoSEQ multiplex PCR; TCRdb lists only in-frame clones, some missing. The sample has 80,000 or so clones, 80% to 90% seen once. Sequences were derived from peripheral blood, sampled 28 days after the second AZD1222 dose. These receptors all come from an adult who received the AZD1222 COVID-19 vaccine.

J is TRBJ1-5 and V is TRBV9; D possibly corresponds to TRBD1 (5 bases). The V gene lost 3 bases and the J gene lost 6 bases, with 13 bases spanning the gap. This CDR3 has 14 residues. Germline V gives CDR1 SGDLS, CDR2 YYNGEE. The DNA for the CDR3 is TGTGCCAGCAGCGCGGGACGAGGCAGTCAGCCCCAGCATTTT. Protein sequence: CASSAGRGSQPQHF.

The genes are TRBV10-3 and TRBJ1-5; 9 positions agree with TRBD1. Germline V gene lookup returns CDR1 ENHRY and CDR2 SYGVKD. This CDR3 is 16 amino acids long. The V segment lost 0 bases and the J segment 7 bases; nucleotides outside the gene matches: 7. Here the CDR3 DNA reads TGTGCCATCAGTGAGTCTGTGGGACAGGGCGGACAGCCCCAGCATTTT. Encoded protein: CAISESVGQGGQPQHF.

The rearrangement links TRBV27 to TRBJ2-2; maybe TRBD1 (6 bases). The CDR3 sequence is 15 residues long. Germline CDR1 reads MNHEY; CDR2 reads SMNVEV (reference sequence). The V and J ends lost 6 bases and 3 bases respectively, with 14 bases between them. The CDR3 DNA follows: TGTGCCAGCAGCCGAAATAAGGGGGACACCGGGGAGCTGTTTTTT. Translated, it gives CASSRNKGDTGELFF.

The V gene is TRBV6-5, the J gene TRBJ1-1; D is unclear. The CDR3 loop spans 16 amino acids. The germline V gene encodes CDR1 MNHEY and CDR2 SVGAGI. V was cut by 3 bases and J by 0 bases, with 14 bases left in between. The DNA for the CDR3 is TGTGCCAGCAGTTATCGGAGGGAGTGGATGAACACTGAAGCTTTCTTT. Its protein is CASSYRREWMNTEAFF.

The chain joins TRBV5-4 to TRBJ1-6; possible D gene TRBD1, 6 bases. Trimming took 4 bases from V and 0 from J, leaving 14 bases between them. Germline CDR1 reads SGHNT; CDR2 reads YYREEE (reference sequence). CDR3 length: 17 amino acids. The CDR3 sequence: CASSPGQPYSYNSPLHF. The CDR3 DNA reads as TGTGCCAGCAGCCCAGGACAGCCCTACTCCTATAATTCACCCCTCCACTTT.

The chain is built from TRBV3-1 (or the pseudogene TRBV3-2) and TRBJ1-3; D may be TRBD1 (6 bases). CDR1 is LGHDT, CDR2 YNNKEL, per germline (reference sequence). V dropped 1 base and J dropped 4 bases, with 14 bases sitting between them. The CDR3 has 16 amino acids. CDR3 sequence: CASSQVTGWSGNTIYF. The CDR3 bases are TGTGCCAGCAGCCAAGTCACAGGGTGGTCGGGAAACACCATATATTTT.

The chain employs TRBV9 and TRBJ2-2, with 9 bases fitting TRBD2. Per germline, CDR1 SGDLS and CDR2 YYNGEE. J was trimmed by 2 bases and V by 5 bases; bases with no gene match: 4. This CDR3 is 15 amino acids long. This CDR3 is CASRERGDNTGELFF. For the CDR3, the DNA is TGTGCCAGCAGGGAGCGGGGGGATAACACCGGGGAGCTGTTTTTT.

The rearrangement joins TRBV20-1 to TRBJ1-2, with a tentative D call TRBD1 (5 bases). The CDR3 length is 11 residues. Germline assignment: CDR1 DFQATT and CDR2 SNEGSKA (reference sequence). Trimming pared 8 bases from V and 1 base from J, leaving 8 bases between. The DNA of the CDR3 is TGCAGTTCCGACAGTAACTATGGCTACACCTTC. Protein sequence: CSSDSNYGYTF.

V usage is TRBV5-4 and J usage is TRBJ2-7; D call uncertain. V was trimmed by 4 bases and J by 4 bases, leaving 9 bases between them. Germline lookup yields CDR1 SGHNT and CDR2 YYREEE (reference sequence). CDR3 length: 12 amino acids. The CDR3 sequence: CASSIGIYEQYF. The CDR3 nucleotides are TGTGCCAGCAGCATTGGCATTTACGAGCAGTACTTC. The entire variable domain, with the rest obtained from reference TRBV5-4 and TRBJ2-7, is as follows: ETGVTQSPTHLIKTRGQQVTLRCSSQSGHNTVSWYQQALGQGPQFIFQYYREEENGRGNFPPRFSGLQFPNYSSELNVNALELDDSALYLCASSIGIYEQYFGPGTRLTVT.

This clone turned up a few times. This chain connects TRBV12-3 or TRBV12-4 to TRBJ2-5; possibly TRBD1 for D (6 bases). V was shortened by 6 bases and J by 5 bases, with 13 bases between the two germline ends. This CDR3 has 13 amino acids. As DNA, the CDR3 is TGTGCCAGCAGCTTTATGCAGGGGGAGACCCAGTACTTC. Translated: CASSFMQGETQYF.

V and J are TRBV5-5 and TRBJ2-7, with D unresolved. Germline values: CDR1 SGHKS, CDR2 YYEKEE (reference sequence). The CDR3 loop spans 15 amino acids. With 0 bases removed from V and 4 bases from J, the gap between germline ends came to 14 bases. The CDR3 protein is CASSLGEGLRYEQYF. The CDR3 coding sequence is TGTGCCAGCAGCTTGGGGGAAGGGTTACGGTACGAGCAGTACTTC.

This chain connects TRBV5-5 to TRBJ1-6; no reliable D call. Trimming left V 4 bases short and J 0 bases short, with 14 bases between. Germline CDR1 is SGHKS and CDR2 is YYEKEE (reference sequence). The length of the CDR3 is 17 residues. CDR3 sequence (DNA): TGTGCCAGCAGCGAAAACAGAATAAGCTCCTATAATTCACCCCTCCACTTT. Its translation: CASSENRISSYNSPLHF.

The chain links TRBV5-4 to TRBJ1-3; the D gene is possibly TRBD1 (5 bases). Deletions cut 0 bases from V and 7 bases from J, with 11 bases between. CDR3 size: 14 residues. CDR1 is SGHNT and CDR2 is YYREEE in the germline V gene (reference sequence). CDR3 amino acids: CASSLGAGWNTIYF. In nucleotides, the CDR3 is TGTGCCAGCAGCTTGGGGGCAGGGTGGAACACCATATATTTT.

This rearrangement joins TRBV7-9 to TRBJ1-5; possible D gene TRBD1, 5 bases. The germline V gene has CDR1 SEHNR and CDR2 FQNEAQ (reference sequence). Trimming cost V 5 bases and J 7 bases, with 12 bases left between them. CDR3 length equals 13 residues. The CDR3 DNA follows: TGTGCCAGCAGCCCACCCGGGGGACAGCCCCAGCATTTT. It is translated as CASSPPGGQPQHF. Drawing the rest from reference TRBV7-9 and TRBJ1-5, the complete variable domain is DTGVSQNPRHKITKRGQNVTFRCDPISEHNRLYWYRQTLGQGPEFLTYFQNEAQLEKSRLLSDRFSAERPKGSFSTLEIQRTEQGDSAMYLCASSPPGGQPQHFGDGTRLSIL.

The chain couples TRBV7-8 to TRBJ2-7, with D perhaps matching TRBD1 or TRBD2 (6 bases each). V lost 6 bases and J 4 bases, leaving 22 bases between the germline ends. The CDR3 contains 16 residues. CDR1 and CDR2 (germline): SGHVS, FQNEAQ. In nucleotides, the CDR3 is TGTGCCAGCAGGCCCGGAGGGGGAACGACACCTTACGAGCAGTACTTC. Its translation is CASRPGGGTTPYEQYF.

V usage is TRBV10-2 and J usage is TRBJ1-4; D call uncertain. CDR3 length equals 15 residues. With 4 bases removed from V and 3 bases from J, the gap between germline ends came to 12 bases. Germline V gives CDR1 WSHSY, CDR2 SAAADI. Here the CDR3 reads CASSALGRSNEKLFF. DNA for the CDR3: TGCGCCAGCAGTGCCCTGGGGAGGTCTAATGAAAAACTGTTTTTT.

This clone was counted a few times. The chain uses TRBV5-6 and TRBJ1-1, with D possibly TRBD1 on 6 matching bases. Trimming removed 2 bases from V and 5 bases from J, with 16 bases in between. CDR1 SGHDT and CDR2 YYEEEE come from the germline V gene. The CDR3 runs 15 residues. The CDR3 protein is CASSFPTGSGTEAFF. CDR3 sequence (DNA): TGTGCCAGCAGCTTCCCAACAGGGTCCGGGACTGAAGCTTTCTTT.

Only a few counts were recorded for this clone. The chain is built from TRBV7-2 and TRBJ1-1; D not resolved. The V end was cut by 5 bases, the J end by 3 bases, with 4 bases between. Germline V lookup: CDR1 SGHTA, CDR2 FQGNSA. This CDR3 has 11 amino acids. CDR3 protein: CASSKDTEAFF. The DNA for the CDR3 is TGTGCCAGCAGCAAAGACACTGAAGCTTTCTTT.

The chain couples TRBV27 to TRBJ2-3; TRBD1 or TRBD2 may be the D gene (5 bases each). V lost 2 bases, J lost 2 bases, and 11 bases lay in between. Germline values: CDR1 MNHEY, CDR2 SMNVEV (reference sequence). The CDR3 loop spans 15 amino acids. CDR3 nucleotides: TGTGCCAGCAGTTTAGTGTGGGGGAACACAGATACGCAGTATTTT. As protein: CASSLVWGNTDTQYF.

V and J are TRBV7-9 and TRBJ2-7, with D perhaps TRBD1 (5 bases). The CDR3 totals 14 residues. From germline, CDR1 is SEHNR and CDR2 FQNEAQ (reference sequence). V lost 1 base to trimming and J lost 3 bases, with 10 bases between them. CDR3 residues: CASSLDVGVYEQYF. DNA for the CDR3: TGTGCCAGCAGCTTAGACGTAGGGGTCTACGAGCAGTACTTC. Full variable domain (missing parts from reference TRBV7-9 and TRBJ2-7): DTGVSQNPRHKITKRGQNVTFRCDPISEHNRLYWYRQTLGQGPEFLTYFQNEAQLEKSRLLSDRFSAERPKGSFSTLEIQRTEQGDSAMYLCASSLDVGVYEQYFGPGTRLTVT.

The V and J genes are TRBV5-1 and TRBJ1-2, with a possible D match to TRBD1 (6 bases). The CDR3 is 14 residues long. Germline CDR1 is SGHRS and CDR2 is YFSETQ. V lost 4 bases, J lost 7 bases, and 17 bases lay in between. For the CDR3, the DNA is TGCGCCAGCAGCCCGACGGACGGGGGCGGTGGCTACACCTTC. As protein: CASSPTDGGGGYTF.

In nucleotides, the CDR3 is TGTGCCAGCAGCTTAGGGCCAGGGAGCTCCTACGAGCAGTACTTC. Translation gives CASSLGPGSSYEQYF. This rearrangement joins TRBV5-4 to TRBJ2-7; D may correspond to TRBD1 or TRBD2 (5 bases each). V lost 2 bases to trimming and J lost 0 bases, with 12 bases between them. The germline V gene encodes CDR1 SGHNT and CDR2 YYREEE (reference sequence). CDR3 length: 15 amino acids.

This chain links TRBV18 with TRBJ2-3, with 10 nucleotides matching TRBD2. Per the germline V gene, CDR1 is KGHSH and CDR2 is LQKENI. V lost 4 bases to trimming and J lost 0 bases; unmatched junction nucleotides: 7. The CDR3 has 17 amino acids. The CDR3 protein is CASSRASGGESTDTQYF. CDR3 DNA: TGTGCCAGCTCACGGGCTAGCGGGGGAGAGAGCACAGATACGCAGTATTTT. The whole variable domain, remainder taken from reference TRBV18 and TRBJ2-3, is NAGVMQNPRHLVRRRGQEARLRCSPMKGHSHVYWYRQLPEEGLKFMVYLQKENIIDESGMPKERFSAEFPKEGPSILRIQQVVRGDSAAYFCASSRASGGESTDTQYFGPGTRLTVL.

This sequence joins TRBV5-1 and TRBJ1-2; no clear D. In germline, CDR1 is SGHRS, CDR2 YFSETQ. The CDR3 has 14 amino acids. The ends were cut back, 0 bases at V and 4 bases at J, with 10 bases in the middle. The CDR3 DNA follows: TGCGCCAGCAGCTTGGAAGGCAGCCCCTATGGCTACACCTTC. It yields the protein CASSLEGSPYGYTF. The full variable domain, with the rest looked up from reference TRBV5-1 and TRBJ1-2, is KAGVTQTPRYLIKTRGQQVTLSCSPISGHRSVSWYQQTPGQGLQFLFEYFSETQRNKGNFPGRFSGRQFSNSRSEMNVSTLELGDSALYLCASSLEGSPYGYTFGSGTRLTVV.

The CDR3 region is CASSQYRGGGETQYF. CDR3 DNA: TGTGCCAGCAGCCAGTACCGGGGGGGCGGAGAGACCCAGTACTTC. The V gene is TRBV3-1 (or the pseudogene TRBV3-2), the J gene TRBJ2-5; 8 nucleotides agree with TRBD2. The CDR3 has 15 amino acids. V was clipped by 3 bases and J by 4 bases; unmatched bases: 7. In germline, CDR1 is LGHDT, CDR2 YNNKEL (reference sequence).

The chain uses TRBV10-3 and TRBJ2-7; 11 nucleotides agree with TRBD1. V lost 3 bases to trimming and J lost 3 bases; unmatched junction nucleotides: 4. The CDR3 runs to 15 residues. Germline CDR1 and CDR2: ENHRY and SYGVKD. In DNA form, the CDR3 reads TGTGCCATCAGTGATCCCGGGACAGGGGGCTACGAGCAGTACTTC. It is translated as CAISDPGTGGYEQYF.

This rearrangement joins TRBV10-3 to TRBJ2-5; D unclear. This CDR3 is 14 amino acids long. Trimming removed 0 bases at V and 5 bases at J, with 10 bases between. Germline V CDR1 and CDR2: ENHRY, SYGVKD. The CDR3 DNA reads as TGTGCCATCAGTGAGTCAGTCTCTCGGGAGACCCAGTACTTC. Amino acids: CAISESVSRETQYF.

The CDR3 nucleotides are TGTGCCAGCTCCACAGGGGCCTTTTATAATTCACCCCTCCACTTT. Its translation is CASSTGAFYNSPLHF. This chain joins TRBV18 and TRBJ1-6; TRBD1 matches 7 bases. CDR3 length: 15 amino acids. The junction had 6 bases not matched to a gene; V was cut back by 6 bases and J by 4 bases. CDR1 KGHSH and CDR2 LQKENI come from the germline V gene.

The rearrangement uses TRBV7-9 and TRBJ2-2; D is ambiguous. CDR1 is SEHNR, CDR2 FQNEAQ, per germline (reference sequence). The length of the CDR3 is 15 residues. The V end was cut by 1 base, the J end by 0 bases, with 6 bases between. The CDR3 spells CASSLVVTNTGELFF. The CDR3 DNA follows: TGTGCCAGCAGCTTAGTCGTAACGAACACCGGGGAGCTGTTTTTT.